This T cell receptor (beta chain) was sequenced for a study of blood T cells in healthy people across ages (dated by TCRdb to about 2015). Study-level background: In model experiments, roughly one uniquely barcoded TCR beta cDNA molecule per two T cells was captured by template switching. To avoid experimental bias, donors of different ages were spread randomly across the sequencing lanes. Two additional independent replicas of 1 million unique cDNA reads from the same blood draw were analyzed for two donors (one aged 18 to 30 and one aged 80 or older). Age-related changes in TCR beta repertoire diversity were measured in the study by deep sequencing normalized with unique cDNA molecular identifiers. The donors were split into four age groups: young (average around 17 years), middle-aged (39), aged (more than 60) and long-lived (approximately 80).

As concerns this clonotype: Its antigen is currently not known. No per-base quality is available; no much larger clone lies one base away.

Study-wide conclusions, independent of this receptor: There was a strong correlation between observed TCR beta diversity and the percentage of naive T cells measured by flow cytometry. The CMV infection status of donors was not known, potentially confounding age-related changes in expanded clonotypes. Observed TCR beta diversity per million T cells fell roughly linearly with age, and a significant reduction was already apparent by age approximately 40. Since profiling was done on bulk unsorted PBMCs, naive and antigen-experienced compartments could not be conclusively compared. Estimates of total diversity from one million sequenced T cells were regarded as lower bounds and underestimates. Compared with the aged group, the long-lived group had more naive CD4+ T cells, fewer expanded clones and increased TCR diversity, a pattern suggesting age selection.

The 39 donors, aged about 6 to 100 years, were systemically healthy Caucasian individuals from Russia. Each donor gave about 9.7 milliliters of peripheral blood, drawn into EDTA-treated Vacutainer tubes. Ficoll-Paque density-gradient centrifugation was used to isolate PBMCs, with at least 7 million per sample. Trizol reagent was used to extract total RNA from PBMCs, with at least 5 micrograms per sample. For every donor, flow cytometry on a PBMC aliquot measured the percentage of naive CD45RAhigh/CD27high T cells. The library was produced with 5' RACE. The data were produced on an Illumina HiSeq 2500. The second PCR ran for about 6 to 12 cycles and used a J-beta primer mix along with a sample-barcoded 5' primer. A template-switch 5' adaptor carrying 12 random nucleotides introduced a unique molecular identifier onto each TCR beta cDNA molecule. Each sample yielded at least 3 million CDR3-containing paired-end reads. The Mint cDNA synthesis kit, primed by a TRBC-specific oligonucleotide, was used to synthesize first-strand cDNA from all RNA. Following uracil-DNA glycosylase treatment, a first 18-cycle PCR with universal primers M1SS and BC2_uni_R was performed on all cDNA. The paper's processing steps were these. For normalization, 1 million high-quality reads were randomly selected from each sample, with every read carrying a distinct molecular identifier. Reads sharing molecular identifiers were discarded rather than binned into consensus sequences. MiTCR, run with a Q25 quality threshold and the strictest error-elimination algorithm, handled CDR3 identification, clonotype clustering and error correction. Lower-bound total TCR beta diversity was estimated with a nonparametric unseen species model using Euler transformation. TCRdb trimmed public reads at Q25 via fastp, called clones via MiXCR and kept in-frame beta chains. Each CDR3 protein appears once, grouped with its most common genes and DNA. The authors' filters were not applied to this entry. The sample table holds hundreds of thousands of distinct CDR3 sequences, of which around half were seen once. Of the sample, roughly 31% falls within the top ten clones.

Sequencing was carried out using blood. This TCR came from a woman aged 60 to 75 in good health.

The CDR3 protein: CSAPLGETQYF. The bases are TGCAGTGCCCCACTAGGAGAGACCCAGTACTTC. The sequence is built from TRBV20-1 and TRBJ2-5; TRBD2 is a possible D gene, resting on 5 matching bases. V is shortened by 6 bases, J by 4 bases, and the region joining them spans 9 bases. The germline V gene (reference sequence) specifies DFQATT as CDR1 and SNEGSKA as CDR2. Taken from cysteine to phenylalanine, the CDR3 has 11 residues. CDR3 DNA only is kept here, 33 bases in frame from base 1.